The sequence of this T cell receptor beta chain was determined in a study of blood T cells in healthy people across ages. The authors ran a second PCR of about 7 to 12 cycles using a sample-barcoded 5' primer and a J-beta primer mix. Tagging of each cDNA molecule was performed by a template-switch adaptor with 12 random nucleotides. Via MiXCR, TCRdb re-called the 5' RACE reads, giving one row per CDR3 protein. The table shows 1.5 million or so distinct CDR3 sequences, with approximately 43% occurring only once. Comments on this clonotype: The antigen remains undetermined.

The germline gives CDR1 SNHLY, CDR2 FYNNEI. The V end was cut by 4 bases, the J end by 1 base, with 16 bases between. This CDR3 region has 16 residues. Study-level results: Diversity of TCR beta per million T cells declined in a roughly linear way with age.

Sequencing was performed on blood. V usage is TRBV2 and J usage is TRBJ1-1; the D gene is possibly TRBD1 (6 bases). The sequence was obtained from a woman between 18 and 29 years old in good health. CDR3: CASSVSGAGWNTEAFF. In nucleotides, the CDR3 is TGTGCCAGCAGTGTATCGGGGGCGGGTTGGAACACTGAAGCTTTCTTT.